This T cell receptor (beta chain) emerged from a study of spatial heterogeneity in lung cancer. Study-wide points: Intratumoral expanded alpha and beta TCR counts were found to track tumor mutation counts.

The time point: sample taken at primary tumor resection. Unsorted whole RNA of tumor, nontumor lung or frozen PBMC was sequenced. About this clonotype: The antigen is unknown.

The CDR3 extends over 12 amino acids. CDR1 is DFQATT and CDR2 is SNEGSKA in the germline V gene (reference sequence). Each TCR cDNA molecule carried a unique molecular identifier. One entry per CDR3 protein results from TCRdb running MiXCR on the 5' RACE reads. The table shows about 30,000 distinct CDR3 sequences, with roughly 6.6% occurring only once. The input for sequencing was lung tumor tissue, taken at surgery. The source of this sequence is a male donor with early-stage non-small cell lung cancer. The V and J genes are TRBV20-1 and TRBJ2-3; possibly TRBD1 for D (6 bases). This CDR3 is CSIQGLTDTQYF. The CDR3 DNA reads as TGCAGCATACAGGGCCTCACAGATACGCAGTATTTT.